The T cell receptor (beta chain) under discussion was sequenced for a study of T cells in women clearing cervical HPV infection. Whole-study context: Control women cleared a single incident HPV16 infection within 12 months. Case blood was drawn when the lesion was first found; control blood after infection became undetectable. For cases, blood was sampled a median around 150 days after lesion detection, interquartile range roughly 80 to 220 days.

Generated by immunoSEQ multiplex PCR, the TCRdb table keeps only in-frame clones and is missing some. The table lists 25,000 to 30,000 clones. For this clone: The CDR3 end falls 3 residues outside the read, so it is completed with the germline J gene.

CDR1 and CDR2 from the germline V gene are SEHNR and FQNEAQ (reference sequence). This CDR3 contains 15 residues. Sequencing was carried out using blood buffy coat. The V gene is TRBV7-9, the J gene TRBJ2-5; D possibly corresponds to TRBD1 (7 bases). The receptor was derived from a woman between 18 and 75 years old with a cervical HPV16 infection that either progressed to CIN3+ or cleared (not recorded which). Incomplete CDR3 DNA: TGTGCCAGCAGCTTGGGGGGACAGTTCACAGATACC. It encodes CASSLGGQFTDT. The complete CDR3 reads CASSLGGQFTDTQYF.